The clone carrying this TCR beta chain occurred a few times. The antigen remains unidentified. The authors isolated at least 7 million PBMCs per sample. The use of a sample-barcoded 5' primer and a J-beta primer mix characterized a second PCR of about 6 to 12 cycles. MiXCR, run by TCRdb on the 5' RACE reads, gives a single entry per CDR3 protein. The table has around 940,000 distinct CDR3 sequences, roughly 51% seen once. The data stem from a study of blood T cells in healthy people across ages. Study-wide points: Per million T cells, TCR beta diversity dropped roughly linearly as age increased. Estimates drawn from one million T cells were deemed to understate diversity.

CDR3 length equals 14 residues. Per the germline V gene, CDR1 is SGHTA and CDR2 is FQGTGA. The V and J ends lost 6 bases and 3 bases respectively, with 14 bases between them. This TCR derives from a woman aged 55-69 years in good health. V usage is TRBV7-3 and J usage is TRBJ2-5; D perhaps matches TRBD2 (6 bases). The source material was blood. The CDR3 here is CASSYFGRKETQYF. For the CDR3, the DNA is TGTGCCAGCAGTTATTTCGGGAGAAAAGAGACCCAGTACTTC.